Listed below are T cell receptor beta chains from one sample, sequenced in a study of blood T cells in healthy people across ages. One entry per CDR3 protein results from TCRdb running MiXCR on the 5' RACE reads. Of roughly 1,100,000 distinct CDR3 sequences in the sample, approximately 26% were seen once. The same data also went into a second study, on T cells of mothers and their children.

Sequencing was done on a sample of blood. Source of these receptors: a girl aged 2 to 9 in good health. The CDR3 runs from the conserved cysteine through the conserved F or W. D genes are given only for firm matches. Clone size, where shown, is once, few, many, or a class for clones that have expanded.

V	J	D	size	CDR3	DNA
TRBV5-1	TRBJ2-5	.	.	CASSLEGVGQYF	TGCGCCAGCAGCTTGGAGGGGGTCGGGCAGTACTTC
TRBV24-1	TRBJ2-3	.	few	CATSDYGPGRGTDTQYF	TGTGCCACCAGTGATTACGGACCGGGACGGGGCACAGATACGCAGTATTTT
TRBV20-1	TRBJ1-4	.	.	CSVRATNEKLFF	TGCAGTGTCCGCGCTACAAATGAAAAACTGTTTTTT
TRBV4-3	TRBJ2-1	TRBD2	few	CASSHVAGGPYEQFF	TGCGCCAGCAGCCATGTAGCGGGGGGGCCATATGAGCAGTTCTTC
TRBV7-2	TRBJ2-5	.	few	CASSAPDGFWETQYF	TGTGCCAGCAGCGCCCCGGACGGATTTTGGGAGACCCAGTACTTC
TRBV6-6	TRBJ1-5	.	.	CASSAREGRPNQPQHF	TGTGCCAGCAGCGCTCGGGAGGGACGGCCCAATCAGCCCCAGCATTTT
TRBV20-1	TRBJ1-4	.	.	CSLGRGDEKLFF	TGCAGCCTGGGGAGGGGGGACGAAAAACTGTTTTTT
TRBV6-2/TRBV6-3	TRBJ2-7	.	few	CATATATYEQYF	TGTGCCACCGCGACTGCTACCTACGAGCAGTACTTC
TRBV2	TRBJ2-1	.	few	CASSSYPYNEQFF	TGTGCCAGCAGTAGTTATCCCTACAATGAGCAGTTCTTC
TRBV2	TRBJ1-2	.	.	CASSELIWGTNYGYTF	TGTGCCAGCAGTGAACTTATTTGGGGGACTAACTATGGCTACACCTTC
TRBV2	TRBJ2-7	.	.	CASRDRPHDGSYEQYF	TGTGCCAGCAGGGACAGACCCCACGACGGCTCCTACGAGCAGTACTTC
TRBV12-3/TRBV12-4	TRBJ2-1	.	.	CASAPGPERLGRNEQFF	TGTGCCAGCGCCCCGGGACCCGAGAGACTGGGGAGGAATGAGCAGTTCTTC
TRBV7-9	TRBJ2-4	TRBD2	.	CASSPPGGLNIQYF	TGTGCCAGCAGCCCGCCCGGGGGGTTAAACATTCAGTACTTC
TRBV4-1	TRBJ2-7	.	.	CASKPRGDTTYEQHF	TGCGCCTCCAAGCCAAGGGGGGATACCACCTACGAGCAGCACTTC
TRBV4-3	TRBJ1-4	.	few	CASSQDFRERDEKLFF	TGCGCCAGCAGCCAAGATTTCAGGGAACGGGATGAAAAACTGTTTTTT
TRBV5-6	TRBJ1-4	.	few	CASSVHREEKLFF	TGTGCCAGCAGCGTACACAGGGAAGAAAAACTGTTTTTT
TRBV29-1	TRBJ2-3	TRBD2	few	CSVPGLVITDTQYF	TGCAGCGTACCGGGACTAGTGATAACAGATACGCAGTATTTT
TRBV10-2	TRBJ2-1	.	.	CASSEVYEQFF	TGCGCCAGCAGTGAGGTCTATGAGCAGTTCTTC
TRBV18	TRBJ2-5	TRBD2	few	CASSPRTKTSGRTQETQYF	TGTGCCAGCTCACCACGAACAAAGACTAGCGGGAGAACCCAAGAGACCCAGTACTTC
TRBV9	TRBJ2-1	.	few	CASSVWGSYNEQFF	TGTGCCAGCAGCGTTTGGGGTTCCTACAATGAGCAGTTCTTC
TRBV7-9	TRBJ2-5	.	.	CATLRGQDQETQYF	TGTGCCACCCTTCGGGGACAAGACCAAGAGACCCAGTACTTC
TRBV29-1	TRBJ2-7	.	.	CSVFRGQTNSYEQYF	TGCAGCGTATTTCGAGGACAGACGAACTCCTACGAGCAGTACTTC
TRBV7-2	TRBJ1-1	TRBD1	few	CASSFGTEDMNTEAFF	TGTGCCAGCAGCTTCGGGACAGAGGACATGAACACTGAAGCTTTCTTT
TRBV7-2	TRBJ2-5	TRBD1	few	CASRPTGIGTQYF	TGTGCCAGCAGGCCGACAGGGATCGGGACCCAGTACTTC
TRBV7-2	TRBJ2-1	.	.	CASSGRGGYNEQFF	TGTGCCAGCAGCGGGAGGGGGGGGTACAATGAGCAGTTCTTC
TRBV6-1	TRBJ1-2	.	.	CASSPRTGNAGVGYTF	TGTGCCAGCAGTCCTAGGACTGGAAACGCGGGTGTGGGCTACACCTTC
TRBV29-1	TRBJ1-1	.	.	CSVEDRVKMNTEAFF	TGCAGCGTTGAAGATCGGGTCAAGATGAACACTGAAGCTTTCTTT
TRBV7-3	TRBJ2-3	TRBD2	.	CASSLSTSGSTDTQYF	TGTGCCAGCAGCTTAAGTACTAGCGGGAGTACAGATACGCAGTATTTT
TRBV12-3/TRBV12-4	TRBJ2-3	.	many	CASSFGGDTQYF	TGTGCCAGCAGTTTTGGGGGGGATACGCAGTATTTT
TRBV5-1	TRBJ2-7	TRBD2	few	CASSLPGLAAYEQYF	TGCGCCAGCAGCTTGCCGGGACTAGCGGCTTACGAGCAGTACTTC
TRBV20-1	TRBJ2-7	.	.	CSAEGPYEQYF	TGCAGTGCTGAAGGTCCCTACGAGCAGTACTTC
TRBV29-1	TRBJ2-1	.	few	CSVRSGEQFF	TGCAGCGTTCGAAGTGGTGAGCAGTTCTTC
TRBV20-1	TRBJ1-1	.	.	CCVKGNTEAFF	TGCTGTGTAAAGGGGAACACTGAAGCTTTCTTT
TRBV7-8	TRBJ2-3	TRBD1	.	CASSLRQGGITDTQYF	TGTGCCAGCAGCTTAAGACAGGGGGGGATCACAGATACGCAGTATTTT
TRBV4-1	TRBJ2-1	.	few	CASSQGTWEADEQFF	TGCGCCAGCAGCCAAGGGACCTGGGAGGCGGATGAGCAGTTCTTC
TRBV7-2	TRBJ2-5	TRBD2	.	CASSSIWGLAQETQYF	TGTGCCAGCAGCTCCATATGGGGACTAGCCCAAGAGACCCAGTACTTC
TRBV28	TRBJ2-4	.	many	CASSSGGNIQYF	TGTGCCAGCAGTTCAGGGGGGAACATTCAGTACTTC
TRBV6-6	TRBJ2-5	.	few	CASSSRDSFQETQYF	TGTGCCAGCAGTTCGCGGGACTCCTTCCAAGAGACCCAGTACTTC
TRBV7-9	TRBJ2-7	TRBD1	.	CASSSIEGGSAIEQYF	TGTGCCAGCAGCTCGATAGAAGGGGGCTCAGCGATCGAGCAGTACTTC
TRBV29-1	TRBJ1-2	.	few	CSVVWGERYGYTF	TGCAGCGTTGTGTGGGGCGAACGCTATGGCTACACCTTC
TRBV15	TRBJ1-3	.	.	CATSREGGDSGNTIYF	TGTGCCACCAGCAGAGAGGGAGGAGACTCTGGAAACACCATATATTTT
TRBV14	TRBJ2-3	.	.	CASSYQADTRYF	TGTGCCAGCAGTTACCAGGCAGATACGCGGTATTTT
TRBV20-1	TRBJ2-5	.	few	CSATPSSTRLGKETQYF	TGCAGTGCAACACCTAGCAGCACTAGATTGGGCAAAGAGACCCAGTACTTC
TRBV29-1	TRBJ2-1	TRBD2	few	CSAEGLSGGSYNEQFF	TGCAGCGCCGAGGGACTATCTGGGGGGTCCTACAATGAGCAGTTCTTC
TRBV20-1	TRBJ1-4	.	.	CSARRDANEKLFF	TGCAGTGCTAGAAGGGATGCTAATGAAAAACTGTTTTTT
TRBV12-3/TRBV12-4	TRBJ2-7	TRBD1	.	CASSPGTAHNSYEQYF	TGTGCCAGCAGTCCGGGGACAGCGCACAATAGCTACGAGCAGTACTTC
TRBV7-3	TRBJ1-2	.	.	CASSPRSGEGYTF	TGTGCCAGCAGCCCCCGCAGTGGGGAGGGCTACACCTTC
TRBV28	TRBJ2-7	.	.	CASSLRGREVTYGQYF	TGTGCCAGCAGTTTAAGGGGCAGGGAGGTAACCTACGGGCAGTACTTC
TRBV15	TRBJ2-3	TRBD2	.	CATSGRTSGRMADTQYF	TGTGCCACCAGCGGCCGGACTAGCGGGAGAATGGCAGATACGCAGTATTTT
TRBV5-1	TRBJ2-3	TRBD2	.	CASKLAGPDTQCF	TGCGCCAGCAAATTAGCGGGACCAGATACGCAGTGTTTT
TRBV6-1	TRBJ2-5	TRBD2	few	CASAGTSGGPSQETQYF	TGTGCCAGCGCGGGGACTAGCGGGGGCCCGTCACAAGAGACCCAGTACTTC
TRBV4-3	TRBJ2-5	.	many	CASSQDASGAPRETQYF	TGCGCCAGCAGCCAAGATGCTTCGGGGGCGCCCCGGGAGACCCAGTACTTC
TRBV7-9	TRBJ2-1	TRBD2	.	CASSRYGTSGNNEQFF	TGTGCCAGCAGCCGATACGGGACTAGCGGGAACAATGAGCAGTTCTTC